This TCR beta chain originates from a study of blood T cell repertoires in COVID-19. Study at large: Samples representing acute and convalescent COVID-19 were sourced from the United States, Italy and Spain. T cells, B-cell-depleted T cells, or PBMCs supplied cDNA or gDNA.

Assay used: immunoSEQ multiplex PCR; TCRdb lists only in-frame clones, some missing. The sample includes 50,000 to 75,000 clones, about three quarters of them seen just once. Germline V gene lookup returns CDR1 MNHEY and CDR2 SVGAGI. The V end was cut by 7 bases, the J end by 7 bases, with 22 bases between. This CDR3 has 15 amino acids. This chain links TRBV6-5 with TRBJ1-2; possibly TRBD1 for D (6 bases). The receptor was isolated from a human donor in a cohort sampled during active COVID-19. Specimen: peripheral blood. The CDR3 DNA is TGTGCCAGCATCGGCGTCTCAGGGGATGCGGGTGGCTACACCTTC. Protein sequence: CASIGVSGDAGGYTF.